A single sample is the source of the 23 T cell receptor beta chains below, sequenced in a study of shared clonotypes between healthy human individuals. Sequencing used immunoSEQ multiplex PCR; TCRdb keeps in-frame clones, though not all of them. The table shows roughly 2,000,000 clones, with about 95% occurring only once. Terminally differentiated effector memory CD45RA+ cells were left out of the naive CD8 fraction, which was CD45RO-negative and positively selected for CCR7. The specimen sequenced was naive CD8+ T cells sorted from blood. The receptors here all came from a man aged 18 to 29 in good health.

The chain uses TRBV5-4 and TRBJ2-7; perhaps TRBD1 as D (5 bases). This CDR3 is built from 14 residues. V was shortened by 0 bases and J by 2 bases, with 9 bases between the two germline ends. Germline V gives CDR1 SGHNT, CDR2 YYREEE (reference sequence). The CDR3 here is CASSLAGMAYEQYF. CDR3 bases: TGTGCCAGCAGCTTGGCAGGGATGGCCTACGAGCAGTACTTC.

V is TRBV7-2 and J is TRBJ2-7; tentatively, D is TRBD2 (6 bases). Germline V gene data show CDR1 as SGHTA and CDR2 as FQGNSA. The CDR3 runs 14 residues. With 5 bases removed from V and 7 bases from J, the gap between germline ends came to 18 bases. This CDR3 reads CASSRLIVGGEQYF. CDR3 nucleotide sequence: TGTGCCAGCAGCCGCCTTATAGTTGGGGGGGAGCAGTACTTC.

V usage is TRBV21-1 and J usage is TRBJ2-7. TRBV21-1 is deemed a pseudogene. The CDR3 is 15 amino acids. CDR3 loop: CASSKGNDSGREQYF. The CDR3 nucleotides read TGTGCCAGCAGCAAAGGAAACGATTCGGGCAGAGAGCAGTACTTC.

V is TRBV27 and J is TRBJ1-1, with 8 bases fitting TRBD1. The ends lost 8 bases at V and 7 bases at J; junction bases unmatched: 15. The CDR3 has 15 residues. The germline CDR1 and CDR2 sequences are MNHEY and SMNVEV (reference sequence). In nucleotides, the CDR3 is TGTGCCAGCTACCCAACCCCGACAGGGGAGGGTGAAGCTTTCTTT. Translating it yields CASYPTPTGEGEAFF.

The chain links TRBV6-5 to TRBJ2-7; TRBD1 or TRBD2 may be the D gene (5 bases each). This CDR3 comprises 15 residues. V lost 5 bases and J 2 bases, leaving 16 bases between the germline ends. The germline V gene has CDR1 MNHEY and CDR2 SVGAGI. Written as DNA, the CDR3 is TGTGCCAGCAGTCTCGGGACGATGGGTACCTACGAGCAGTACTTC. It codes for CASSLGTMGTYEQYF.

The chain has TRBV6-6 and TRBJ2-7; TRBD2 matches 13 bases. CDR3 length: 14 amino acids. Germline V CDR1 and CDR2: MNHNY, SVGAGI (reference sequence). The trim removed 5 bases at V and 5 bases at J, leaving 3 bases unmatched. CDR3: CASSGLAGVDEQYF. CDR3 nucleotide sequence: TGTGCCAGCAGTGGACTAGCGGGGGTCGACGAGCAGTACTTC.

The J gene is TRBJ2-7, the V gene TRBV7-9, with a weak D call TRBD2 (6 bases). This CDR3 region has 15 residues. CDR1 SEHNR and CDR2 FQNEAQ come from the germline V gene (reference sequence). Trimming removed 2 bases at V and 6 bases at J, with 17 bases between. CDR3 bases: TGTGCCAGCAGCTTACTAGTGTGGGGGGTCCGCGAGCAGTACTTC. Translating it yields CASSLLVWGVREQYF. Full variable domain (rest looked up from reference TRBV7-9 and TRBJ2-7): DTGVSQNPRHKITKRGQNVTFRCDPISEHNRLYWYRQTLGQGPEFLTYFQNEAQLEKSRLLSDRFSAERPKGSFSTLEIQRTEQGDSAMYLCASSLLVWGVREQYFGPGTRLTVT.

The gene calls are TRBV5-6 and TRBJ1-2; TRBD1 aligns across 10 bases. The junction had 6 bases not matched to a gene; V was cut back by 3 bases and J by 4 bases. Germline CDR1 is SGHDT and CDR2 is YYEEEE. The CDR3 extends over 15 amino acids. The CDR3 nucleotides read TGTGCCAGCAGCTCCGGGACAGGGGATCTCTATGGCTACACCTTC. Translated, it gives CASSSGTGDLYGYTF.

V usage is TRBV6-5 and J usage is TRBJ2-5; D might be TRBD2 (5 bases). This CDR3 has 15 amino acids. The germline V gene has CDR1 MNHEY and CDR2 SVGAGI. Trimming took 8 bases from V and 4 from J, leaving 20 bases between them. The CDR3, as DNA: TGTGCCAGCGGAGAGGGCAGTATCAGCGGAGAGACCCAGTACTTC. It encodes CASGEGSISGETQYF.

In this sample, this clone turned up once. This chain connects TRBV5-4 to TRBJ2-2; no clear D. Germline lookup yields CDR1 SGHNT and CDR2 YYREEE (reference sequence). This CDR3 has 12 residues. The V end lost 4 bases, the J end lost 4 bases, and 5 bases lay between the germline ends. CDR3 nucleotide sequence: TGTGCCAGCAGCGGGGTCACCGGGGAGCTGTTTTTT. It encodes CASSGVTGELFF.

A remark on this clone: The sample holds other DNA sequences that translate to the same CDR3. The chain employs TRBV6-5 and TRBJ2-3, with a possible D match to TRBD1 (6 bases). Germline CDR1 and CDR2: MNHEY and SVGAGI. There are 14 residues in the CDR3. V lost 2 bases and J lost 3, with 9 bases in between. The CDR3 DNA is TGTGCCAGCAGTTACGGGGGCGGTACAGATACGCAGTATTTT. Amino acids: CASSYGGGTDTQYF.

This chain uses TRBV29-1 with TRBJ2-1; D may be TRBD1 (6 bases). Per the germline V gene, CDR1 is SQVTM and CDR2 is ANQGSEA. The CDR3 length is 13 residues. V was shortened by 7 bases and J by 8 bases, with 18 bases between the two germline ends. CDR3 in amino acids: CSALRDTEDEQFF. The CDR3 DNA follows: TGCAGCGCTCTCCGGGACACCGAAGATGAGCAGTTCTTC.

The chain couples TRBV30 to TRBJ1-5, with D unresolved. Trimming took off 5 bases at V and 7 bases at J, with 18 bases between the two ends. CDR1 GTSNPN and CDR2 SVGIG come from the germline V gene (reference sequence). The CDR3 sequence is 14 residues long. The CDR3, as DNA: TGTGCCTGGTCCCCGACGGGAGTCCCACAGCCCCAGCATTTT. It encodes CAWSPTGVPQPQHF.

With respect to this clone: Other DNA sequences in the same sample also yield this CDR3. V is TRBV27 and J is TRBJ2-5, with D uncertain. Trimming stripped 0 bases from V and 1 base from J, with 6 bases between. This CDR3 spans 14 amino acids. Germline V gene lookup returns CDR1 MNHEY and CDR2 SMNVEV (reference sequence). The CDR3 sequence is CASSLSTGQETQYF. Here the CDR3 DNA reads TGTGCCAGCAGTTTATCGACGGGCCAAGAGACCCAGTACTTC.

The genes are TRBV10-3 and TRBJ1-2; D unclear. Deletions cut 3 bases from V and 3 bases from J, with 8 bases between. The germline gives CDR1 ENHRY, CDR2 SYGVKD. CDR3 length: 13 residues. The CDR3 region is CAISDLGYYGYTF. The CDR3 DNA is TGTGCCATCAGTGACCTAGGATACTATGGCTACACCTTC.

CDR3 in amino acids: CASSLRTALFFAQQIDYEDQPQHF. CDR3 in DNA: TGTGCCAGCAGCTTAAGGACAGCTCTATTCTTCGCCCAGCAAATCGATTATGAGGATCAGCCCCAGCATTTT. This chain links TRBV7-3 with TRBJ1-5; a possible D gene is TRBD1 (6 bases). The V end lost 1 base, the J end lost 5 bases, and 39 bases lay between the germline ends. The CDR3 is made up of 24 amino acids. CDR1 is SGHTA, CDR2 FQGTGA, per germline.

Of note for this clone: It may be a read error: a sequence one base away is much more abundant. The rearrangement uses TRBV5-6 and TRBJ2-5, with D possibly TRBD2 on 5 matching bases. This CDR3 has 15 residues. CDR1 and CDR2 from the germline V gene are SGHDT and YYEEEE. V lost 0 bases and J lost 5, with 14 bases in between. The CDR3 DNA reads TGTGCCAGCAGCTTGGAGTTTGACGGGGAGGAGACCCAGTACTTC. This sequence encodes CASSLEFDGEETQYF.

The CDR3 region has the DNA TGTGCCAGCAGCTTGGCCTGGACAGGGCAAGAGACCCAGTACTTC. It translates to CASSLAWTGQETQYF. V usage is TRBV5-4 and J usage is TRBJ2-5, with 8 nucleotides matching TRBD1. Germline CDR1 reads SGHNT; CDR2 reads YYREEE (reference sequence). The CDR3 loop spans 15 amino acids. V shed 0 bases, J shed 2 bases, and the junction held 3 bases outside the gene matches.

J is TRBJ2-1 and V is TRBV19; TRBD1 is a possible D gene (5 bases). Trimming cost V 5 bases and J 7 bases, with 18 bases left between them. Germline V gene data show CDR1 as LNHDA and CDR2 as SQIVND (reference sequence). The CDR3 has 15 amino acids. The DNA of the CDR3 is TGTGCCAGTAGTTGGGGCCAGGGTTTAAAGAATGAGCAGTTCTTC. It codes for CASSWGQGLKNEQFF.

V and J are TRBV9 and TRBJ1-4; D not certain. This CDR3 is built from 15 residues. From germline, CDR1 is SGDLS and CDR2 YYNGEE. The germline V and J ends were trimmed by 0 bases and 5 bases, with 11 bases remaining between them. CDR3 region: CASSVEGQTNEKLFF. CDR3 nucleotides: TGTGCCAGCAGCGTAGAAGGGCAGACCAATGAAAAACTGTTTTTT. Full variable domain (outside the CDR3, taken from reference TRBV9 and TRBJ1-4): DSGVTQTPKHLITATGQRVTLRCSPRSGDLSVYWYQQSLDQGLQFLIQYYNGEERAKGNILERFSAQQFPDLHSELNLSSLELGDSALYFCASSVEGQTNEKLFFGSGTQLSVL.

V is TRBV7-6 and J is TRBJ2-7; maybe TRBD2 (6 bases). The CDR3 runs to 14 residues. Germline V lookup: CDR1 SGHVS, CDR2 FNYEAQ. V was trimmed by 1 base and J by 2 bases, leaving 9 bases between them. The CDR3 region is CASSLGRGTYEQYF. CDR3 nucleotide sequence: TGTGCCAGCAGCTTAGGGCGGGGAACCTACGAGCAGTACTTC.

The rearrangement joins TRBV7-9 to TRBJ1-2, with no clear D. The CDR3 contains 15 residues. CDR1 and CDR2 (germline): SEHNR, FQNEAQ (reference sequence). V gave up 1 base and J gave up 4 bases, with 13 bases separating them. The CDR3 DNA follows: TGTGCCAGCAGCTTAGTTCGGCAACACCCCTATGGCTACACCTTC. It codes for CASSLVRQHPYGYTF.

The CDR3 coding sequence is TGTGCCAGCAGCCTCCCCGGGTTTGGCTACACCTTC. It is translated as CASSLPGFGYTF. The gene calls are TRBV6-5 and TRBJ1-2; no reliable D call. The V end was cut by 6 bases, the J end by 7 bases, with 12 bases between. CDR1 is MNHEY, CDR2 SVGAGI, per germline. The CDR3 covers 12 residues.